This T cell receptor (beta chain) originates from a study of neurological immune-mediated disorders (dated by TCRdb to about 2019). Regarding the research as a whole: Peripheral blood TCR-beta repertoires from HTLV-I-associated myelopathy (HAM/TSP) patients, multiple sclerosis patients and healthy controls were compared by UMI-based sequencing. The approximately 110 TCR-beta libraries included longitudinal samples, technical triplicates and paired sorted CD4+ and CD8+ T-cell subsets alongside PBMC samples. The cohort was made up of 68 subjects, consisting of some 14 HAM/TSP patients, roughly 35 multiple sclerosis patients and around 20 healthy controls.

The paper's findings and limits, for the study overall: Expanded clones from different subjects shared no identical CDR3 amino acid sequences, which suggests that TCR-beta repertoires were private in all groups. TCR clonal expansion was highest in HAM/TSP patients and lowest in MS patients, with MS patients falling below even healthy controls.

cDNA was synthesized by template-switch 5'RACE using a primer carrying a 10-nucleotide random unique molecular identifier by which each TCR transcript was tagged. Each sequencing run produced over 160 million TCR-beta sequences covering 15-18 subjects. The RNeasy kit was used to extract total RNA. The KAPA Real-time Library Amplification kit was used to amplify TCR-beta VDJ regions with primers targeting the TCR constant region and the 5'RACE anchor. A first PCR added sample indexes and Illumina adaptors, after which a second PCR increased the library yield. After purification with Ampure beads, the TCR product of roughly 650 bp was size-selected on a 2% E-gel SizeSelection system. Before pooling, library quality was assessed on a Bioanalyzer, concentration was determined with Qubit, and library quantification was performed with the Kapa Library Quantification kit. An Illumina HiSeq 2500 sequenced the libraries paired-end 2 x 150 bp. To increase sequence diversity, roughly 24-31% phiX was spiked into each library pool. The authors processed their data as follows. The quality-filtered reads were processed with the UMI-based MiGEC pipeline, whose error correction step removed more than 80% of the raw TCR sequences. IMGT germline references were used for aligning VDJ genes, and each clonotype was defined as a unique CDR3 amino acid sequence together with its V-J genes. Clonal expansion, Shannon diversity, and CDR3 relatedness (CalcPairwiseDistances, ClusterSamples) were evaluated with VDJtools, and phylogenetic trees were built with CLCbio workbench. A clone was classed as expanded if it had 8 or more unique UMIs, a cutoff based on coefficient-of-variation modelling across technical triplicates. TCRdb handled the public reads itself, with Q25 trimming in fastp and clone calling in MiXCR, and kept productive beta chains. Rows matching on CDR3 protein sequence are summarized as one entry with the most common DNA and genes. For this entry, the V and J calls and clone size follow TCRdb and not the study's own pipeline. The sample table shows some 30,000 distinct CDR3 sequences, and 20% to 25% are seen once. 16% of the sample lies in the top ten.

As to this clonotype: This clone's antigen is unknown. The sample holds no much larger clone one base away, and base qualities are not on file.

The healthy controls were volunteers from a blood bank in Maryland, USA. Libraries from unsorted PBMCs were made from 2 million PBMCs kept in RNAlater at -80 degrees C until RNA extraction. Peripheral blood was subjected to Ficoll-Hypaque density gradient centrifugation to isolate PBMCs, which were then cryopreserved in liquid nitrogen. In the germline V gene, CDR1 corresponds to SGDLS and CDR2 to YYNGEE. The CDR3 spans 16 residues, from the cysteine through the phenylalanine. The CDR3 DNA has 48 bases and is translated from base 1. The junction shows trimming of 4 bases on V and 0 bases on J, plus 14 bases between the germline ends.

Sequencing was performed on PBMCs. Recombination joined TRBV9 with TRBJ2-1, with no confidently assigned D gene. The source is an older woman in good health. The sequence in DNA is TGTGCCAGCAGCACCCACGGGCTAAGCTCCTACAATGAGCAGTTCTTC. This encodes CASSTHGLSSYNEQFF.